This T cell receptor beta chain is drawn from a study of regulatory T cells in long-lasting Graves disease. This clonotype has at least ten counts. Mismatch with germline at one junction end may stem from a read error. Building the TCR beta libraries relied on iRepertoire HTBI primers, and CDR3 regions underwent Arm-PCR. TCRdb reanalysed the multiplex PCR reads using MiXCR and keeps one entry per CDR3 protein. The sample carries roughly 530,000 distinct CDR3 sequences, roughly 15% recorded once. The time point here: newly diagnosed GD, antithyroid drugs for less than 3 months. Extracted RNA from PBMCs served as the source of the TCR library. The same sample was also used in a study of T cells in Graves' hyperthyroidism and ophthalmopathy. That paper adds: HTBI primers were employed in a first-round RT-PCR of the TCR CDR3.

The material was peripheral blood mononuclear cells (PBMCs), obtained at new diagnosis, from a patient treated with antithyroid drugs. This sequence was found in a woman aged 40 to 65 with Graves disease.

CDR3 coding DNA: TGTGCCAGCTGTGAAAGGGAGGACACAGATACGCAGTATTTT. As protein: CASCEREDTDTQYF. This chain uses TRBV2 with TRBJ2-3, with D perhaps TRBD2 (6 bases). The CDR3 totals 14 residues. Germline values: CDR1 SNHLY, CDR2 FYNNEI.